The rows below give T cell receptor beta chains drawn from one sample of a study of blood T cell repertoires in COVID-19. The repertoire was sequenced with immunoSEQ multiplex PCR; TCRdb's copy has only in-frame clones and lacks some. Of roughly 210,000 clones detected, 88% appear once; the ten largest clones hold about 1.7%. Sequences were obtained from peripheral blood. These TCRs come from a man in his sixties or seventies with acute or convalescent COVID-19. Each CDR3 is given with its conserved first and last residue. Fields, in order: V gene, J gene, clone size, D gene, CDR3 protein, CDR3 DNA. D genes are given only for firm matches. Clone size, where shown, is once, few, many, or a class for clones that have expanded.

v_gene: TRBV28
j_gene: TRBJ1-2
abundance: NA
d_gene: TRBD1
CDR3aa: CASSVTGDWSYGYTF
CDR3nt: TGTGCCAGCAGCGTAACAGGGGACTGGAGCTATGGCTACACCTTC

v_gene: TRBV5-1
j_gene: TRBJ1-1
abundance: once
d_gene: NA
CDR3aa: CASSLSPARNTEAFF
CDR3nt: TGCGCCAGCAGCTTGTCCCCCGCCAGGAACACTGAAGCTTTCTTT

v_gene: TRBV2
j_gene: TRBJ2-1
abundance: NA
d_gene: NA
CDR3aa: CASELQREQFF
CDR3nt: TGTGCCAGCGAATTACAGAGAGAGCAGTTCTTC

v_gene: TRBV5-6
j_gene: TRBJ2-1
abundance: NA
d_gene: NA
CDR3aa: CASSLVGIMGYNEQFF
CDR3nt: TGTGCCAGCAGCTTGGTGGGCATCATGGGCTACAATGAGCAGTTCTTC

v_gene: TRBV14
j_gene: TRBJ1-1
abundance: NA
d_gene: NA
CDR3aa: CASSQNTNTEAFF
CDR3nt: TGTGCCAGCAGCCAAAACACCAACACTGAAGCTTTCTTT

v_gene: TRBV6-6
j_gene: TRBJ1-1
abundance: NA
d_gene: TRBD1
CDR3aa: CASSRTGNTEAFF
CDR3nt: TGTGCCAGCAGCAGGACAGGGAACACTGAAGCTTTCTTT

v_gene: TRBV3-1/TRBV3-2
j_gene: TRBJ2-5
abundance: NA
d_gene: TRBD2
CDR3aa: CASSLRGGGGETQYF
CDR3nt: TGTGCCAGCAGCCTCCGGGGGGGAGGAGGAGAGACCCAGTACTTC

v_gene: TRBV7-2
j_gene: TRBJ2-4
abundance: NA
d_gene: NA
CDR3aa: CASESRGPPRIQYF
CDR3nt: TGTGCCAGCGAATCCCGCGGCCCGCCAAGGATTCAGTACTTC

v_gene: TRBV14
j_gene: TRBJ2-1
abundance: NA
d_gene: NA
CDR3aa: CASSQWGDEQFF
CDR3nt: TGTGCCAGCAGCCAATGGGGGGATGAGCAGTTCTTC

v_gene: TRBV7-3
j_gene: TRBJ2-5
abundance: NA
d_gene: NA
CDR3aa: CASSPQGRAQETQYF
CDR3nt: TGTGCCAGCAGCCCTCAGGGGAGGGCCCAAGAGACCCAGTACTTC

v_gene: TRBV11-2
j_gene: TRBJ2-7
abundance: NA
d_gene: TRBD1
CDR3aa: CASSRDRGIYEQYF
CDR3nt: TGTGCCAGCAGCCGGGACAGGGGAATATACGAGCAGTACTTC

v_gene: TRBV5-1
j_gene: TRBJ1-6
abundance: NA
d_gene: TRBD1
CDR3aa: CASSSEGANSPLHF
CDR3nt: TGCGCCAGCAGCTCGGAGGGGGCGAATTCACCCCTCCACTTT

v_gene: TRBV27
j_gene: TRBJ2-5
abundance: NA
d_gene: TRBD2
CDR3aa: CASRLAGGRETQYF
CDR3nt: TGTGCCAGCAGACTAGCGGGAGGCAGGGAGACCCAGTACTTC

v_gene: TRBV6-6
j_gene: TRBJ1-5
abundance: NA
d_gene: TRBD1
CDR3aa: CASSRLGQGTLRSQPQHF
CDR3nt: TGTGCCAGCAGCCGACTGGGACAGGGAACCTTAAGGAGTCAGCCCCAGCATTTT

v_gene: TRBV20-1
j_gene: TRBJ2-7
abundance: NA
d_gene: NA
CDR3aa: CSASGGKAYEQYF
CDR3nt: TGCAGTGCTAGTGGCGGGAAGGCCTACGAGCAGTACTTC

v_gene: TRBV27
j_gene: TRBJ2-1
abundance: once
d_gene: NA
CDR3aa: CASSWDLSYNEQFF
CDR3nt: TGTGCCAGCAGTTGGGACTTGAGCTACAATGAGCAGTTCTTC

v_gene: TRBV5-1
j_gene: TRBJ2-3
abundance: NA
d_gene: TRBD1
CDR3aa: CASRERTGDTDTQYF
CDR3nt: TGCGCCAGCAGAGAGAGGACAGGGGACACAGATACGCAGTATTTT

v_gene: TRBV5-1
j_gene: TRBJ1-6
abundance: NA
d_gene: TRBD1
CDR3aa: CASSLAQGGVNSPLHF
CDR3nt: TGCGCCAGCAGCTTGGCCCAGGGGGGAGTGAATTCACCCCTCCACTTT

v_gene: TRBV12-2
j_gene: TRBJ2-5
abundance: NA
d_gene: NA
CDR3aa: CASRQGKETQYF
CDR3nt: TGTGCAAGTCGCCAGGGGAAAGAGACCCAGTACTTC

v_gene: TRBV25-1
j_gene: TRBJ2-5
abundance: NA
d_gene: NA
CDR3aa: CASSEEPGVRETQYF
CDR3nt: TGTGCCAGCAGTGAAGAGCCCGGAGTTAGAGAGACCCAGTACTTC

v_gene: TRBV7-8
j_gene: TRBJ2-1
abundance: few
d_gene: NA
CDR3aa: CASARQGSYNEQFF
CDR3nt: TGTGCCAGCGCCAGACAAGGATCCTACAATGAGCAGTTCTTC

v_gene: TRBV5-1
j_gene: TRBJ1-2
abundance: NA
d_gene: NA
CDR3aa: CASSPAGQSGGYTF
CDR3nt: TGCGCCAGCAGCCCGGCGGGGCAGTCAGGAGGCTACACCTTC

v_gene: TRBV19
j_gene: TRBJ2-1
abundance: NA
d_gene: NA
CDR3aa: CASSYGGLSSYNEQFF
CDR3nt: TGTGCCAGTAGTTATGGCGGGTTGAGCTCCTACAATGAGCAGTTCTTC

v_gene: TRBV6-5
j_gene: TRBJ1-1
abundance: NA
d_gene: NA
CDR3aa: CASKEGNTEAFF
CDR3nt: TGTGCCAGCAAAGAGGGGAACACTGAAGCTTTCTTT

v_gene: TRBV6-5
j_gene: TRBJ2-1
abundance: NA
d_gene: TRBD2
CDR3aa: CATWPSGRGNEQFF
CDR3nt: TGTGCCACCTGGCCGAGCGGGAGGGGCAATGAGCAGTTCTTC

v_gene: TRBV7-3
j_gene: TRBJ2-1
abundance: few
d_gene: NA
CDR3aa: CASSLGHGDNEQFF
CDR3nt: TGTGCCAGCAGCTTGGGCCACGGTGACAATGAGCAGTTCTTC

v_gene: TRBV9
j_gene: TRBJ2-2
abundance: NA
d_gene: NA
CDR3aa: CASSVRVANTGELFF
CDR3nt: TGTGCCAGCAGCGTACGAGTTGCCAACACCGGGGAGCTGTTTTTT

v_gene: TRBV5-1
j_gene: TRBJ2-3
abundance: NA
d_gene: TRBD1
CDR3aa: CASSLGKPGQGTQYF
CDR3nt: TGCGCCAGCAGCTTGGGTAAACCGGGACAGGGGACGCAGTATTTT

v_gene: TRBV11-2
j_gene: TRBJ2-3
abundance: NA
d_gene: NA
CDR3aa: CASSLDSGTDTQYF
CDR3nt: TGTGCCAGCAGCTTAGATAGCGGCACAGATACGCAGTATTTT

v_gene: TRBV19
j_gene: TRBJ2-2
abundance: NA
d_gene: NA
CDR3aa: CASSVGQLSNTGELFF
CDR3nt: TGTGCCAGTAGTGTAGGACAGTTATCGAACACCGGGGAGCTGTTTTTT

v_gene: TRBV5-5
j_gene: TRBJ2-6
abundance: NA
d_gene: NA
CDR3aa: CASSSLQGRVSSGANVLTF
CDR3nt: TGTGCCAGCAGCTCCCTCCAGGGGAGGGTTTCCTCTGGGGCCAACGTCCTGACTTTC

v_gene: TRBV7-2
j_gene: TRBJ2-1
abundance: NA
d_gene: TRBD2
CDR3aa: CASSLSLADNEQFF
CDR3nt: TGTGCCAGCAGCTTATCCCTAGCGGACAATGAGCAGTTCTTC

v_gene: TRBV24-1
j_gene: TRBJ2-1
abundance: NA
d_gene: NA
CDR3aa: CATAAGTSIYNEQFF
CDR3nt: TGTGCCACCGCGGCTGGGACATCTATTTACAATGAGCAGTTCTTC

v_gene: TRBV9
j_gene: TRBJ1-2
abundance: NA
d_gene: TRBD1
CDR3aa: CASSVALGQGLGYTF
CDR3nt: TGTGCCAGCAGCGTAGCTCTGGGACAGGGTCTTGGCTACACCTTC

v_gene: TRBV7-9
j_gene: TRBJ2-1
abundance: NA
d_gene: TRBD2
CDR3aa: CASSPQRDGSYNEQFF
CDR3nt: TGTGCCAGCAGCCCACAGCGGGACGGATCCTACAATGAGCAGTTCTTC

v_gene: TRBV7-9
j_gene: TRBJ2-1
abundance: NA
d_gene: TRBD2
CDR3aa: CASSPGLAGGQYNEQFF
CDR3nt: TGTGCCAGCAGCCCGGGACTAGCGGGAGGTCAGTACAATGAGCAGTTCTTC

v_gene: TRBV5-5
j_gene: TRBJ1-5
abundance: few
d_gene: NA
CDR3aa: CASSPRVTEPQHF
CDR3nt: TGTGCCAGCAGCCCCAGGGTAACCGAGCCCCAGCATTTT

v_gene: TRBV9
j_gene: TRBJ2-7
abundance: NA
d_gene: TRBD2
CDR3aa: CASSVAPGGGYEQYF
CDR3nt: TGTGCCAGCAGCGTAGCTCCGGGGGGTGGCTACGAGCAGTACTTC

v_gene: TRBV7-3
j_gene: TRBJ2-1
abundance: once
d_gene: TRBD2
CDR3aa: CASSFGLAGGDEQFF
CDR3nt: TGTGCCAGCAGCTTTGGCCTAGCGGGAGGGGATGAGCAGTTCTTC

v_gene: TRBV27
j_gene: TRBJ2-2
abundance: NA
d_gene: NA
CDR3aa: CASSLYILGELFF
CDR3nt: TGTGCCAGCAGTTTATATATCCTCGGGGAGCTGTTTTTT

v_gene: TRBV19
j_gene: TRBJ2-5
abundance: NA
d_gene: NA
CDR3aa: CASSIASREETQYF
CDR3nt: TGTGCCAGTAGTATAGCTAGTCGAGAAGAGACCCAGTACTTC

v_gene: TRBV6-5
j_gene: TRBJ1-1
abundance: NA
d_gene: TRBD1
CDR3aa: CASKSTGRTEAFF
CDR3nt: TGTGCCAGCAAGTCGACAGGGCGCACTGAAGCTTTCTTT

v_gene: TRBV3-1/TRBV3-2
j_gene: TRBJ1-6
abundance: NA
d_gene: NA
CDR3aa: CASSQWTVDNSPLHF
CDR3nt: TGTGCCAGCAGCCAGTGGACAGTAGATAATTCACCCCTCCACTTT

v_gene: TRBV24-1
j_gene: TRBJ2-2
abundance: NA
d_gene: NA
CDR3aa: CATSSNTGELFF
CDR3nt: TGTGCCACCAGTTCAAACACCGGGGAGCTGTTTTTT

v_gene: TRBV5-5
j_gene: TRBJ2-3
abundance: NA
d_gene: TRBD1
CDR3aa: CASSFRQGMGEDTQYF
CDR3nt: TGTGCCAGCAGCTTCCGACAGGGGATGGGTGAAGATACGCAGTATTTT

v_gene: TRBV5-1
j_gene: TRBJ2-1
abundance: NA
d_gene: NA
CDR3aa: CASSLINAGPSYNEQFF
CDR3nt: TGCGCCAGCAGCTTGATAAATGCGGGGCCCTCCTACAATGAGCAGTTCTTC

v_gene: TRBV4-1
j_gene: TRBJ2-7
abundance: NA
d_gene: NA
CDR3aa: CASSQVGKGGNQYF
CDR3nt: TGCGCCAGCAGCCAAGTGGGAAAGGGGGGGAATCAGTACTTC

v_gene: TRBV5-1
j_gene: TRBJ2-3
abundance: NA
d_gene: TRBD2
CDR3aa: CASSAGTSGASTDTQYF
CDR3nt: TGCGCCAGCAGCGCCGGGACTAGCGGGGCTAGCACAGATACGCAGTATTTT